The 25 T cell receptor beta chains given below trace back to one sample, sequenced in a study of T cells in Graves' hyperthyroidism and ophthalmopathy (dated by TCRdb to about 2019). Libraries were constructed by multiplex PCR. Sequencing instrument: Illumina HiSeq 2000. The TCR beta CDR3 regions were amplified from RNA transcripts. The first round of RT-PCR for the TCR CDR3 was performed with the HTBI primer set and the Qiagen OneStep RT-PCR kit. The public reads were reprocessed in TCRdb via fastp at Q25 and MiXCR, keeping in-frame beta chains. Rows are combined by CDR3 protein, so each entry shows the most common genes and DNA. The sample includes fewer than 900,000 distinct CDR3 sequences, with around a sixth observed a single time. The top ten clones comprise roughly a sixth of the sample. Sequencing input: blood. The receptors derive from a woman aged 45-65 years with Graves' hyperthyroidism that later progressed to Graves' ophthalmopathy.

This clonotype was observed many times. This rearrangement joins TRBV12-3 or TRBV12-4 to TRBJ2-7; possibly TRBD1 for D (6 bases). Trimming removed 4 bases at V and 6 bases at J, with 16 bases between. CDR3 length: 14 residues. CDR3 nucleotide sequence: TGTGCCAGCAGTTCCGCTACAGGGCTGAGCGAGCAGTACTTC. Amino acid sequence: CASSSATGLSEQYF.

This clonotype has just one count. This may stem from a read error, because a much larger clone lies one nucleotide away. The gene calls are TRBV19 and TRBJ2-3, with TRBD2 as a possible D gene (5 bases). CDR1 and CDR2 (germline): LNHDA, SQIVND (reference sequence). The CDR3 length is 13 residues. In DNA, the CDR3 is TGTACCAGTCACGGGGTTTTCACAGATACGCAGTATTTT. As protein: CTSHGVFTDTQYF.

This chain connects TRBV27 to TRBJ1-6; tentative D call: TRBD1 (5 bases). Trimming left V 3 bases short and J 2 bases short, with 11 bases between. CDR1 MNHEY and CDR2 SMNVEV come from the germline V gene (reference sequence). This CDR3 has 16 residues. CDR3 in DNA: TGTGCCAGCAGTTTTGCGGGGGACCCCTATAATTCACCCCTCCACTTT. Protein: CASSFAGDPYNSPLHF.

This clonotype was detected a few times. The CDR3 DNA sequence: TGTGCCAGCACCGGGGTGAGGGTAGATCAGCCCCAGCATTTT. Its protein is CASTGVRVDQPQHF. This sequence joins TRBV6-8 and TRBJ1-5, with unresolved D. In germline, CDR1 is MNHGY, CDR2 SAAAGT. CDR3 length: 14 amino acids. Trimming cost V 7 bases and J 5 bases, with 15 bases left between them.

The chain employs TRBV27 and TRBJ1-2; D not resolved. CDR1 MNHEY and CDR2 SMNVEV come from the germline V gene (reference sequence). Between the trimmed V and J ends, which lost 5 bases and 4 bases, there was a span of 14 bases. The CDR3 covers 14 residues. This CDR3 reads CASSGSRRAYGYTF. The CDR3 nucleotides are TGTGCCAGCAGTGGGTCGAGACGTGCCTATGGCTACACCTTC.

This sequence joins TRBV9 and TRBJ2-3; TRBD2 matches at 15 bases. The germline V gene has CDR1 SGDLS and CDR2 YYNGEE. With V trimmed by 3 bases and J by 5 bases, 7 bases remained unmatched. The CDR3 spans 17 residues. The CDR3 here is CASSAVRGLAGGDTQYF. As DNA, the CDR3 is TGTGCCAGCAGCGCAGTTCGGGGACTAGCGGGGGGAGATACGCAGTATTTT.

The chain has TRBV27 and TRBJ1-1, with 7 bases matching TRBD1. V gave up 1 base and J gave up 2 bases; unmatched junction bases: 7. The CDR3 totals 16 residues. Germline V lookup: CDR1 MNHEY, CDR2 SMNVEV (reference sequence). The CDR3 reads CASSLWGQGDNTEAFF. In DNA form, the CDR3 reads TGTGCCAGCAGTTTATGGGGGCAGGGGGATAACACTGAAGCTTTCTTT.

The CDR3 region is CASSPSQIDSGNTIYF. The CDR3 nucleotides are TGTGCCAGCTCACCCTCCCAGATCGACTCTGGAAACACCATATATTTT. This chain connects TRBV18 to TRBJ1-3; the D is unclear. Germline CDR1 reads KGHSH; CDR2 reads LQKENI. The V end lost 3 bases, the J end lost 0 bases, and 12 bases lay between the germline ends. This CDR3 comprises 16 residues.

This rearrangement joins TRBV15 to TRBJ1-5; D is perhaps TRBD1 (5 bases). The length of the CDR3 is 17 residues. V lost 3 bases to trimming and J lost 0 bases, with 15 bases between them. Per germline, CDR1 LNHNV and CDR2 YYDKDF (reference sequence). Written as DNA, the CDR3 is TGTGCCACCAGCAGCGACAGAACATCATATAGCAATCAGCCCCAGCATTTT. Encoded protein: CATSSDRTSYSNQPQHF.

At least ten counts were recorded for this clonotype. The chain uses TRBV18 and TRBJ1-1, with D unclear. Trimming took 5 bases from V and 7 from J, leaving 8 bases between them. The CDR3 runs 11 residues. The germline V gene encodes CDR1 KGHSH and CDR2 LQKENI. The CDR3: CASSAEVEAFF. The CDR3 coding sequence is TGTGCCAGCTCAGCGGAGGTTGAAGCTTTCTTT. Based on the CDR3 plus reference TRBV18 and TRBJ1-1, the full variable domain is NAGVMQNPRHLVRRRGQEARLRCSPMKGHSHVYWYRQLPEEGLKFMVYLQKENIIDESGMPKERFSAEFPKEGPSILRIQQVVRGDSAAYFCASSAEVEAFFGQGTRLTVV.

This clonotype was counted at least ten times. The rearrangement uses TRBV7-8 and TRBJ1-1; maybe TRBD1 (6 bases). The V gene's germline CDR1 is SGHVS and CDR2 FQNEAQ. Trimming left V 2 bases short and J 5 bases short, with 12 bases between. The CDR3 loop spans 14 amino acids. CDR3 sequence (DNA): TGTGCCAGCAGCTTAACAGGGTTCGGGACTGAAGCTTTCTTT. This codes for CASSLTGFGTEAFF.

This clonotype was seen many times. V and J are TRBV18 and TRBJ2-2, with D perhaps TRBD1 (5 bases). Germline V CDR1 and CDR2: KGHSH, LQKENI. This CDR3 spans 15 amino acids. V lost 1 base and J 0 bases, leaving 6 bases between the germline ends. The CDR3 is CASSPRGPNTGELFF. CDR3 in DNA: TGTGCCAGCTCACCACGGGGCCCGAACACCGGGGAGCTGTTTTTT.

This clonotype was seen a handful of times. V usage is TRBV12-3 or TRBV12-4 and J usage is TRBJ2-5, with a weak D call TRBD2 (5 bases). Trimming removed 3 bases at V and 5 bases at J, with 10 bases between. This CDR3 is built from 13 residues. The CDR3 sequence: CASSFSRRETQYF. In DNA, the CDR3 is TGTGCCAGCAGTTTTTCCCGGAGGGAGACCCAGTACTTC.

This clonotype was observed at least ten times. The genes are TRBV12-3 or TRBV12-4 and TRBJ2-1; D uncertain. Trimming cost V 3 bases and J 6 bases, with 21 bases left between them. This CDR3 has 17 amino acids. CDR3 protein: CASSFNSGGRLGNEQFF. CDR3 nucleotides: TGTGCCAGCAGTTTTAATAGTGGCGGAAGGTTGGGCAATGAGCAGTTCTTC.

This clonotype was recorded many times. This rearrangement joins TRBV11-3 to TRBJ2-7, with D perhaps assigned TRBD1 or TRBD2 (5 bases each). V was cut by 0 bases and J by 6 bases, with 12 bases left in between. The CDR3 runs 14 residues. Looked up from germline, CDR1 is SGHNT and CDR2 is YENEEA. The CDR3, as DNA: TGTGCCAGCAGCTTAGATTTTTCAGGGACCGAGCAGTACTTC. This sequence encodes CASSLDFSGTEQYF.

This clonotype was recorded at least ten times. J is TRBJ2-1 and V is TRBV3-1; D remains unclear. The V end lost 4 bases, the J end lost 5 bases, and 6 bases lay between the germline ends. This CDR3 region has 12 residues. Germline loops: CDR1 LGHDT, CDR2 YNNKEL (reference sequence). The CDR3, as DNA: TGTGCCAGCAGCCGGACGAACAATGAGCAGTTCTTC. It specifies CASSRTNNEQFF.

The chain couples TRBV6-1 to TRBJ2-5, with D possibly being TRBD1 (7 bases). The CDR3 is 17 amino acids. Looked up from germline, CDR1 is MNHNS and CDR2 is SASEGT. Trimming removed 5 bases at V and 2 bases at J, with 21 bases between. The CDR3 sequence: CASSYGQGGVIQETQYF. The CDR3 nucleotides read TGTGCCAGCAGTTACGGGCAGGGGGGCGTAATTCAAGAGACCCAGTACTTC.

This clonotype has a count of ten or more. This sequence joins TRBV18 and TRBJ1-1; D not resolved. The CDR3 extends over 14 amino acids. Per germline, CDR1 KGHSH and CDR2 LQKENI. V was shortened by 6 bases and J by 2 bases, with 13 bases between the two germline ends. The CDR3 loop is CASSPVPVNTEAFF. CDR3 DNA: TGTGCCAGCTCCCCGGTCCCAGTTAACACTGAAGCTTTCTTT.

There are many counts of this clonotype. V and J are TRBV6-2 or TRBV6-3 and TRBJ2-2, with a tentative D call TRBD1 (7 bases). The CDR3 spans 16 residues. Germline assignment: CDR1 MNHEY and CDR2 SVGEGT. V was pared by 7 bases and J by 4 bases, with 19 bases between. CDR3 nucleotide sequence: TGTGCCAGCAAACCCGGCGGGACAGTCACCACCGGGGAGCTGTTTTTT. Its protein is CASKPGGTVTTGELFF.

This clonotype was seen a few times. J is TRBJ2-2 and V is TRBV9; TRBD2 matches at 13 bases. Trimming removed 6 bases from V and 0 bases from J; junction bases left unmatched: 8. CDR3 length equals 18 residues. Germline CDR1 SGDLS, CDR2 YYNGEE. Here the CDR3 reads CASTQTSGGPANTGELFF. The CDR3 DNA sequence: TGTGCCAGCACCCAGACTAGCGGGGGGCCCGCGAACACCGGGGAGCTGTTTTTT.

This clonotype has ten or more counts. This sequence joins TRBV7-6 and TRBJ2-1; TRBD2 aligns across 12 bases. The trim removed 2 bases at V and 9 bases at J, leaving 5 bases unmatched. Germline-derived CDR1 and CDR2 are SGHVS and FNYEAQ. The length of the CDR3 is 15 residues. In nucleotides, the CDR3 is TGTGCCAGCAGCTTAACTAGCGGGGGGCTGGGTGAGCAGTTCTTC. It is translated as CASSLTSGGLGEQFF.

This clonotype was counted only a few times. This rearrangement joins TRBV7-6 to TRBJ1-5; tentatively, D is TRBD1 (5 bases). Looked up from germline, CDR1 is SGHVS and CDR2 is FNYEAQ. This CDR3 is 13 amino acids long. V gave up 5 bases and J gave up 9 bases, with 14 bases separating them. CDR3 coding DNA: TGTGCCAGCAGCCCCAGGGATTTAATGCCCCAGCATTTT. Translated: CASSPRDLMPQHF. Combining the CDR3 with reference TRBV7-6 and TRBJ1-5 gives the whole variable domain GAGVSQSPRYKVTKRGQDVALRCDPISGHVSLYWYRQALGQGPEFLTYFNYEAQQDKSGLPNDRFSAERPEGSISTLTIQRTEQRDSAMYRCASSPRDLMPQHFGDGTRLSIL.

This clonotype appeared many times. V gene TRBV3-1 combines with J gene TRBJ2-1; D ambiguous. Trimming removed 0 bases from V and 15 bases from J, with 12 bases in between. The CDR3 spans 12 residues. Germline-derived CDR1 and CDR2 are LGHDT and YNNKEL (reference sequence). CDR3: CASSQDPWSRFF. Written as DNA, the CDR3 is TGTGCCAGCAGCCAAGATCCCTGGTCGAGGTTCTTC.

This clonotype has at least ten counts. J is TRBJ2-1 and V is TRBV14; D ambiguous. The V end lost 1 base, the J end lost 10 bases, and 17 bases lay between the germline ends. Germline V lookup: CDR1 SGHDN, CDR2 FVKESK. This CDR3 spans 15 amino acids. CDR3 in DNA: TGTGCCAGCAGCCAAGGAGTTCGACCGTCGGTGGAGCAGTTCTTC. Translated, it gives CASSQGVRPSVEQFF. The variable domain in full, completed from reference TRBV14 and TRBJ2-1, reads EAGVTQFPSHSVIEKGQTVTLRCDPISGHDNLYWYRRVMGKEIKFLLHFVKESKQDESGMPNNRFLAERTGGTYSTLKVQPAELEDSGVYFCASSQGVRPSVEQFFGPGTRLTVL.

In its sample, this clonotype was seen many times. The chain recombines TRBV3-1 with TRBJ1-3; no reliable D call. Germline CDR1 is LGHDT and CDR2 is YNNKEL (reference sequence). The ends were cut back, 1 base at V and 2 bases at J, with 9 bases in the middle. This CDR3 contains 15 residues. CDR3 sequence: CASSQGPGTGNTIYF. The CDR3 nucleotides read TGTGCCAGCAGCCAAGGGCCCGGCACTGGAAACACCATATATTTT.